This is a list of T cell receptor beta chains from one sample in a study of identical twins. TCRdb reanalysed the 5' RACE reads using MiXCR and keeps one entry per CDR3 protein. Of approximately 690,000 distinct CDR3 sequences listed, 6% to 6.5% were seen once; the top ten hold 1.5% to 2%. Sequencing was performed on naive T cells sorted from blood. The source of these receptors is a young man in good health. CDR3s include the opening cysteine and the closing phenylalanine or tryptophan. A D gene is named only where the DNA matches it firmly. Not every row has a clone size; where given, it reads once, few, many or a size class.

>TRBV5-6|TRBD1|few|TRBJ1-1
TGTGCCAGCAGCTTGGAAGGGACAGGGGTCACTGAAGCTTTCTTT
CASSLEGTGVTEAFF
>TRBV20-1|TRBD2|many|TRBJ2-1
TGCAGTGCTAGAGATCGGGCGACGGGGGGGATCAGAGAGCAGTTCTTC
CSARDRATGGIREQFF
>TRBV19|-|-|TRBJ1-5
TGTGCCAGTAGAATCACAGGGATAGACAATCAGCCCCAGCATTTT
CASRITGIDNQPQHF
>TRBV29-1|-|many|TRBJ2-7
TGCAGCGTTGAAGGTATAGGAGAGCACTACGAGCAGTACTTC
CSVEGIGEHYEQYF
>TRBV20-1|TRBD2|-|TRBJ2-1
TGCAGTGCTAGAGATGGGATGTTAGCGGGAGGCCCAGACAATGAGCAGTTCTTC
CSARDGMLAGGPDNEQFF
>TRBV12-3/TRBV12-4|TRBD2|-|TRBJ2-1
TGTGCCAGCAGTTTCCGTTCTAGCGGGAGGGATTACAATGAGCAGTTCTTC
CASSFRSSGRDYNEQFF
>TRBV10-3|-|many|TRBJ2-7
TGTGCCATCAGTGAGTCTAGGGGGTCCGGGAACGAGCAGTACTTC
CAISESRGSGNEQYF
>TRBV6-5|TRBD2|-|TRBJ2-1
TGTGCCAGCAGTCTCCGGGGGGACGAGTTCTTC
CASSLRGDEFF
>TRBV7-2|-|many|TRBJ2-3
TGTGCCAGCAGCTTAGGTCCAGCCACAGATACGCAGTATTTT
CASSLGPATDTQYF
>TRBV3-1|-|few|TRBJ2-3
TGTGCCAGCAGCCAAGGCGGACGGGGTTTTACGCAGTATTTT
CASSQGGRGFTQYF
>TRBV6-1|-|-|TRBJ2-2
TGTGCCAGCAGTGCCGTAGGGGGCACCGGGGAGCTGTTTTTT
CASSAVGGTGELFF
>TRBV7-9|-|many|TRBJ2-2
TGTGTTGGACTCGAGATAGGGAAGAACACCGGGGAGCTGTTTTTT
CVGLEIGKNTGELFF
>TRBV7-9|TRBD1|-|TRBJ2-5
TGTGCCAGCAGCGACGCCACAAACAGGGGAAAGACCCAGTACTTC
CASSDATNRGKTQYF
>TRBV28|-|-|TRBJ2-3
TGTGCCAGCACCCCTCTATGGGGCGCGAGCACAGATACGCAGTATTTT
CASTPLWGASTDTQYF
>TRBV25-1|-|many|TRBJ2-7
TGTGCCAGCAGTGAATACGGCGCCCAGTACTTC
CASSEYGAQYF
>TRBV12-3/TRBV12-4|TRBD2|few|TRBJ2-1
TGTGCCAGCAGTTTAGAACGACTAGCAGTCCTCTTC
CASSLERLAVLF
>TRBV7-6|TRBD1|-|TRBJ2-7
TGTGCCAGCAGCGGTAGGGACAGGGAAAGTTCCGAGCAGTACTTC
CASSGRDRESSEQYF
>TRBV7-7|TRBD2|-|TRBJ2-2
TGTGCCAGCAGCCCAGCGGGGATCACCGGGGAGCTGTTTTTT
CASSPAGITGELFF
>TRBV6-1|TRBD2|many|TRBJ2-3
TGTGCCACCGCGGGACTAGTCACAGATACGCAGTATTTT
CATAGLVTDTQYF
>TRBV20-1|TRBD2|once|TRBJ2-1
TGCAGTGCTAGAGTCGCGCTAGCGGGCCTGAATGAGCAGTTCTTC
CSARVALAGLNEQFF
>TRBV20-1|-|few|TRBJ2-7
TGCAGTACGGACTGGGGAGAATACGAGCAGTACTTC
CSTDWGEYEQYF
>TRBV12-3/TRBV12-4|-|many|TRBJ1-2
TGTGCCAGCAGTGCCCGGGACACCAGCGTGGGTCTATATGGCTACACCTTC
CASSARDTSVGLYGYTF
>TRBV12-3/TRBV12-4|TRBD1|many|TRBJ2-1
TGTGCCAGCAGTTACCTTGGGACAGGAACGGGTGAGCAGTTCTTC
CASSYLGTGTGEQFF
>TRBV29-1|TRBD1|-|TRBJ2-1
TGCAGCGTTGAACCGGGACAGAACTACAATGAGCAGTTCTTC
CSVEPGQNYNEQFF
>TRBV30|TRBD2|-|TRBJ2-7
TGTGCCTGGAGTTCGGGAGGGCTGGGCGAGCAGTACTTC
CAWSSGGLGEQYF
>TRBV30|-|-|TRBJ2-3
TGTGCCAGATCACAGGGAATCACAGATACGCAGTATTTT
CARSQGITDTQYF
>TRBV4-2|-|many|TRBJ2-3
TGTGCCAGCAGCCAAGATCTCAGGGGCCCAGATACGCAGTATTTT
CASSQDLRGPDTQYF
>TRBV12-3/TRBV12-4|-|many|TRBJ2-1
TGTGCCAGCACCCAAGGTTGGGATGAGCAGTTCTTC
CASTQGWDEQFF
>TRBV5-1|-|many|TRBJ2-4
TGCGCCAGCAGCTTGGCCGGAGGGTCGATTAACATTCAGTACTTC
CASSLAGGSINIQYF
>TRBV25-1|-|few|TRBJ1-2
TGTGCCAGCAGCCCTGACGGAGCGCTCTATGGCTACACCTTC
CASSPDGALYGYTF
>TRBV12-3/TRBV12-4|-|many|TRBJ1-4
TGTGCCAGCGCCCCCCAAACAGGCAGTTCGGCGACTAATGAAAAACTGTTTTTT
CASAPQTGSSATNEKLFF
>TRBV29-1|-|many|TRBJ1-1
TGCAGCGTTGAGGGGCAGACCCTTGAAGCTTTCTTT
CSVEGQTLEAFF